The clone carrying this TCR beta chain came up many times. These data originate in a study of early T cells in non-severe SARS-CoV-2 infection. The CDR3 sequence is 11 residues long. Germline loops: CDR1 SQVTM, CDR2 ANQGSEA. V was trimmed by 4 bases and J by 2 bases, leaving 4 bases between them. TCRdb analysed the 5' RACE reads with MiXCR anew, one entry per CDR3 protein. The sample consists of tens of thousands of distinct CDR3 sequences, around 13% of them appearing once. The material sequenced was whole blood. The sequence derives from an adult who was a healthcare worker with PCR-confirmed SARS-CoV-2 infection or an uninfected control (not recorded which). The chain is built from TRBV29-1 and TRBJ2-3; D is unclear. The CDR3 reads CSVGITDTQYF. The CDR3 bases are TGCAGCGTTGGGATCACAGATACGCAGTATTTT.